This passage covers 27 T cell receptor beta chains from one sample sequenced in a study of blood T cell repertoires in COVID-19. Using immunoSEQ multiplex PCR, the repertoire was profiled, and TCRdb retains in-frame clones only, with some absent. This table holds over 85,000 clones, 70% to 90% found once. Sequenced sample: peripheral blood. These receptors originate from a man aged 70 or older with acute or convalescent COVID-19.

The sample holds a few counts of this clone. The rearrangement links TRBV28 to TRBJ2-3, with D unclear. Germline V gene data show CDR1 as MDHEN and CDR2 as SYDVKM. This CDR3 comprises 13 residues. V was pared by 7 bases and J by 2 bases, with 10 bases between. Here the CDR3 reads CASNSWATDTQYF. In nucleotides, the CDR3 is TGTGCCAGCAACTCGTGGGCCACAGATACGCAGTATTTT.

This chain joins TRBV28 and TRBJ1-5; possible D gene TRBD1, 5 bases. This CDR3 is 14 amino acids long. The germline gives CDR1 MDHEN, CDR2 SYDVKM. The germline V and J ends were trimmed by 5 bases and 2 bases, with 10 bases remaining between them. The CDR3 spells CASSQGWGNQPQHF. DNA for the CDR3: TGTGCCAGCAGTCAGGGTTGGGGCAATCAGCCCCAGCATTTT.

The V gene is TRBV10-1, the J gene TRBJ1-4, with 9 bases fitting TRBD1. V was clipped by 10 bases and J by 7 bases; unmatched bases: 7. CDR1 WNHNN and CDR2 SYGVQD come from the germline V gene (reference sequence). The CDR3 sequence is 13 residues long. CDR3 protein: CATPGQGREKLFF. As DNA, the CDR3 is TGCGCCACCCCGGGACAGGGACGTGAAAAACTGTTTTTT.

This chain uses TRBV7-9 with TRBJ2-3; perhaps TRBD2 as D (7 bases). The CDR3 is 16 residues long. CDR1 is SEHNR, CDR2 FQNEAQ, per germline (reference sequence). Trimming shortened V by 8 bases and J by 1 base, and 19 bases separated the two germline ends. The CDR3 DNA follows: TGTGCCAGCGGATCAAACAGGGACTACCGCACAGATACGCAGTATTTT. Protein sequence: CASGSNRDYRTDTQYF.

The rearrangement uses TRBV10-3 and TRBJ1-1, with 8 bases matching TRBD1. Trimming took 2 bases from V and 6 from J; bases not matched to a gene: 8. The CDR3 covers 15 residues. The germline gives CDR1 ENHRY, CDR2 SYGVKD. The CDR3: CAISEQGASEAEAFF. CDR3 in DNA: TGTGCCATCAGTGAGCAGGGGGCCTCTGAAGCTGAAGCTTTCTTT.

In this sample, this clone turned up a few times. The rearrangement joins TRBV12-3 or TRBV12-4 to TRBJ2-7; a possible D gene is TRBD2 (5 bases). The V end was cut by 5 bases, the J end by 6 bases, with 14 bases between. The CDR3 sequence is 13 residues long. CDR3 DNA sequence: TGTGCCAGCAGTCCCTCGGAGGTAGGCGAGCAGTACGTC. It specifies CASSPSEVGEQYV.

This clone was detected a few times. The J gene is TRBJ1-3, the V gene TRBV28; 7 nucleotides line up with TRBD1. Germline CDR1 is MDHEN and CDR2 is SYDVKM. This CDR3 spans 15 amino acids. J lost 10 bases, V lost 4 bases, and 13 bases had no gene match. In DNA, the CDR3 is TGTGCCAGCAGTTCATTTGCGGGACAGTCGATTACCATATATTTT. Translated: CASSSFAGQSITIYF.

The DNA of the CDR3 is TGTGCCAGCAGCTCACCCGGGACAGCTAACACCGGGGAGCTGTTTTTT. Its protein product is CASSSPGTANTGELFF. The rearrangement joins TRBV5-5 to TRBJ2-2, with TRBD1 matching over 7 bases. V gave up 3 bases and J gave up 2 bases; unmatched junction bases: 7. Germline-derived CDR1 and CDR2 are SGHKS and YYEKEE (reference sequence). The CDR3 runs to 16 residues.

In its sample, this clone was seen once. The rearrangement joins TRBV6-6 to TRBJ2-7; D not certain. Germline-derived CDR1 and CDR2 are MNHNY and SVGAGI (reference sequence). Trimming removed 6 bases at V and 8 bases at J, with 8 bases between. This CDR3 spans 10 amino acids. CDR3 in DNA: TGTGCCAGCAGCTCCCGTCAGCAGTACTTC. It specifies CASSSRQQYF.

In DNA, the CDR3 is TGTGCCAGCAGCCCAGGACGGGACTACGAGCAGTACGTC. It translates to CASSPGRDYEQYV. V usage is TRBV7-8 and J usage is TRBJ2-7; D might be TRBD2 (5 bases). Trimming took 5 bases from V and 3 from J, leaving 11 bases between them. This CDR3 comprises 13 residues. The germline CDR1 and CDR2 sequences are SGHVS and FQNEAQ.

This sequence joins TRBV27 and TRBJ1-2; TRBD1 agrees at 7 bases. CDR1 MNHEY and CDR2 SMNVEV come from the germline V gene (reference sequence). This CDR3 has 15 amino acids. Trimming removed 5 bases from V and 8 bases from J; junction bases left unmatched: 14. The CDR3 spells CASSPIRSTGTGYTF. For the CDR3, the DNA is TGTGCCAGCAGTCCCATCCGATCGACAGGGACCGGCTACACCTTC.

This clone has only one observation. The chain is built from TRBV7-9 and TRBJ1-2; D not resolved. The V end lost 0 bases, the J end lost 5 bases, and 7 bases lay between the germline ends. This CDR3 contains 13 residues. The germline CDR1 and CDR2 sequences are SEHNR and FQNEAQ (reference sequence). The DNA of the CDR3 is TGTGCCAGCAGCTTAGCGGGAGGGTATGGCTACACCTTC. Protein product: CASSLAGGYGYTF.

Only a few counts were recorded for this clone. The chain joins TRBV19 to TRBJ1-2; the D is unclear. The CDR3 runs to 13 residues. V dropped 1 base and J dropped 5 bases, with 8 bases sitting between them. CDR1 is LNHDA, CDR2 SQIVND, per germline (reference sequence). The CDR3 nucleotides are TGTGCCAGTAGTATAGCGGGTGGTTATGGCTACACCTTC. It codes for CASSIAGGYGYTF.

This chain joins TRBV4-1 and TRBJ1-6; D call uncertain. Germline values: CDR1 MGHRA, CDR2 YSYEKL. V lost 1 base to trimming and J lost 4 bases, with 8 bases between them. The CDR3 loop spans 15 amino acids. CDR3 nucleotide sequence: TGCGCCAGCAGCCAAGCCAGGTCGTATAATTCACCCCTCCACTTT. It codes for CASSQARSYNSPLHF.

This clone was seen once. V is TRBV19 and J is TRBJ2-2; D might be TRBD1 (5 bases). The CDR3 consists of 12 residues. V lost 4 bases to trimming and J lost 8 bases, with 8 bases between them. Germline V lookup: CDR1 LNHDA, CDR2 SQIVND (reference sequence). The CDR3 nucleotides are TGTGCCAGTAGTACCAGGACAGGGGAGCTGTTTTTT. This encodes CASSTRTGELFF. Using reference TRBV19 and TRBJ2-2 for the parts outside the CDR3, the full variable domain is DGGITQSPKYLFRKEGQNVTLSCEQNLNHDAMYWYRQDPGQGLRLIYYSQIVNDFQKGDIAEGYSVSREKKESFPLTVTSAQKNPTAFYLCASSTRTGELFFGEGSRLTVL.

V is TRBV20-1 and J is TRBJ2-3, with D tentatively TRBD2 (6 bases). Trimming took off 3 bases at V and 2 bases at J, with 15 bases between the two ends. The CDR3 has 15 residues. Germline loops: CDR1 DFQATT, CDR2 SNEGSKA (reference sequence). The CDR3 nucleotides read TGCAGTGCTAGTAACACGGCGGGGATCACAGATACGCAGTATTTT. Translating gives CSASNTAGITDTQYF.

The rearrangement links TRBV5-1 to TRBJ2-5, with a possible D match to TRBD2 (6 bases). Deletions cut 0 bases from V and 5 bases from J, with 11 bases between. Germline V lookup: CDR1 SGHRS, CDR2 YFSETQ. The CDR3 has 14 amino acids. Here the CDR3 reads CASSLERGLETQYF. CDR3 nucleotide sequence: TGCGCCAGCAGCTTGGAAAGGGGACTCGAGACCCAGTACTTC.

The V and J genes are TRBV5-6 and TRBJ2-1, with 15 bases that match TRBD2. Trimming took 1 base from V and 8 from J; bases not matched to a gene: 10. The V gene's germline CDR1 is SGHDT and CDR2 YYEEEE. The CDR3 spans 18 residues. The CDR3: CASSLPQGTSGGLDEQFF. The CDR3 nucleotides read TGTGCCAGCAGCTTGCCCCAGGGGACTAGCGGGGGGCTGGATGAGCAGTTCTTC. Filled out from reference TRBV5-6 and TRBJ2-1, the complete variable domain reads DAGVTQSPTHLIKTRGQQVTLRCSPKSGHDTVSWYQQALGQGPQFIFQYYEEEERQRGNFPDRFSGHQFPNYSSELNVNALLLGDSALYLCASSLPQGTSGGLDEQFFGPGTRLTVL.

V and J are TRBV10-3 and TRBJ2-2, with 7 bases identical to TRBD1. V gave up 0 bases and J gave up 0 bases; unmatched junction bases: 10. The germline V gene encodes CDR1 ENHRY and CDR2 SYGVKD. This CDR3 has 19 amino acids. This CDR3 reads CAISESLGRTGTNTGELFF. The CDR3 DNA reads as TGTGCCATCAGTGAGTCTCTGGGGCGGACAGGCACGAACACCGGGGAGCTGTTTTTT.

This chain connects TRBV6-5 to TRBJ2-1, with TRBD2 identical over 10 bases. Germline trimming cut 8 bases from V and 8 bases from J; bases unmatched to any gene: 12. The CDR3 runs to 15 residues. Germline V lookup: CDR1 MNHEY, CDR2 SVGAGI. As DNA, the CDR3 is TGTGCCAGCGCCTCGCCCGGGACTAGCGACGATGAGCAGTTCTTC. Its translation is CASASPGTSDDEQFF.

V and J are TRBV5-5 and TRBJ1-5; a possible D gene is TRBD1 (6 bases). V was cut by 3 bases and J by 2 bases, with 9 bases left in between. Germline V gene sequence: CDR1 SGHKS, CDR2 YYEKEE (reference sequence). This CDR3 has 14 residues. The CDR3 reads CASSSAGGNQPQHF. The CDR3 DNA reads as TGTGCCAGCAGCTCCGCAGGGGGCAATCAGCCCCAGCATTTT.

The rearrangement links TRBV4-1 to TRBJ1-5; 7 positions agree with TRBD1. Germline values: CDR1 MGHRA, CDR2 YSYEKL. V was clipped by 4 bases and J by 1 base; unmatched bases: 13. The CDR3 has 18 amino acids. CDR3 sequence: CASSRSGQSLGSNQPQHF. In nucleotides, the CDR3 is TGCGCCAGCAGCCGCTCGGGACAGAGCCTGGGGAGCAATCAGCCCCAGCATTTT.

A single count supports this clone. The chain has TRBV5-1 and TRBJ2-5; possible D gene TRBD1, 6 bases. V was shortened by 2 bases and J by 1 base, with 9 bases between the two germline ends. The CDR3 runs to 14 residues. The germline V gene encodes CDR1 SGHRS and CDR2 YFSETQ. CDR3 sequence: CASSLQGIQETQYF. The CDR3 nucleotides read TGCGCCAGCAGCTTACAGGGAATCCAAGAGACCCAGTACTTC.

V is TRBV9 and J is TRBJ2-1, with D unclear. The CDR3 spans 15 residues. Trimming removed 4 bases at V and 0 bases at J, with 11 bases between. Germline V gives CDR1 SGDLS, CDR2 YYNGEE. This chain's CDR3 is CASSPFISSYNEQFF. CDR3 nucleotides: TGTGCCAGCAGCCCATTCATTAGCTCCTACAATGAGCAGTTCTTC.

This rearrangement joins TRBV5-4 to TRBJ1-1; 9 nucleotides agree with TRBD1. The V gene's germline CDR1 is SGHNT and CDR2 YYREEE (reference sequence). CDR3 length: 14 residues. Trimming took 4 bases from V and 5 from J; bases not matched to a gene: 6. DNA for the CDR3: TGTGCCAGCAGCGCCTACAGGGGGCGGACTGAAGCTTTCTTT. It encodes CASSAYRGRTEAFF.

The chain is built from TRBV11-2 and TRBJ1-1, with TRBD1 as a possible D gene (5 bases). CDR1 and CDR2 (germline): SGHAT, FQNNGV. Trimming removed 8 bases at V and 0 bases at J, with 7 bases between. This CDR3 has 12 residues. The CDR3 DNA follows: TGTGCCAGCGTAGGGGTGAACACTGAAGCTTTCTTT. Its protein product is CASVGVNTEAFF.

The V call is TRBV28, the J call TRBJ2-4; 10 positions match TRBD1. This CDR3 is built from 12 residues. The germline V gene has CDR1 MDHEN and CDR2 SYDVKM. V shed 9 bases and J 6 bases; nucleotides not matched to a gene: 2. CDR3 sequence: CASGTGVNIQYF. As DNA, the CDR3 is TGTGCCAGTGGGACAGGGGTAAACATTCAGTACTTC.